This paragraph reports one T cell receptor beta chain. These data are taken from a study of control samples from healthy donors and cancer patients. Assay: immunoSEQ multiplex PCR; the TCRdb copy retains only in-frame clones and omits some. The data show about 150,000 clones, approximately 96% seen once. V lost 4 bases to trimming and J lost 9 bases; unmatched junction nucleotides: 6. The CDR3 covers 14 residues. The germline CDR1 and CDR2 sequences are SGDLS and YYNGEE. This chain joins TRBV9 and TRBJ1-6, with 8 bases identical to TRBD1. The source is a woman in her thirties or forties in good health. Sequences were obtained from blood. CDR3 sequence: CASSPQDRASPLHF. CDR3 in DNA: TGTGCCAGCAGCCCCCAGGACAGGGCTTCACCCCTCCACTTT.